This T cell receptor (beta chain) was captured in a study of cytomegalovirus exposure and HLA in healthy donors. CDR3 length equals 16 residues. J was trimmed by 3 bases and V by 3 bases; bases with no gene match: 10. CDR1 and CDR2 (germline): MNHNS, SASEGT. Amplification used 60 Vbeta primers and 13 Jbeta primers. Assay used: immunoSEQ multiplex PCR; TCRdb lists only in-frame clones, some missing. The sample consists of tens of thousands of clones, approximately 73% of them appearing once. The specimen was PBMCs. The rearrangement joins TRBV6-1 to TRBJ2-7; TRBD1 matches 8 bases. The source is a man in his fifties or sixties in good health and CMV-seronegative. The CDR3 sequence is CASSDTRTGYGYEQYF. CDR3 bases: TGTGCCAGCAGTGACACCCGGACAGGGTACGGCTACGAGCAGTACTTC.